This section outlines one TCR beta chain sequence together with its context. What it binds is not known. A sample-barcoded 5' primer and a J-beta primer mix were used in a second PCR of about 7 to 12 cycles. TCRdb independently ran MiXCR on the 5' RACE reads; one entry per CDR3 protein. The data contain about 900,000 distinct CDR3 sequences, approximately 59% of them singletons. This CDR3 comprises 14 residues. The V end was cut by 0 bases, the J end by 10 bases, with 13 bases between. CDR1 LGHNA and CDR2 YSLEER come from the germline V gene. The sample is drawn from a study of blood T cells in healthy people across ages. Whole-study results and caveats: Across the age range, TCR beta diversity per million T cells fell in a roughly linear way.

This clonotype was obtained from a man aged 25-45 years in good health. Source material: blood. V and J are TRBV4-3 and TRBJ2-4; D gene ambiguous. The CDR3 DNA follows: TGCGCCAGCAGCCAAGATTTAGGAATTAATATTCAGTACTTC. Its protein product is CASSQDLGINIQYF.